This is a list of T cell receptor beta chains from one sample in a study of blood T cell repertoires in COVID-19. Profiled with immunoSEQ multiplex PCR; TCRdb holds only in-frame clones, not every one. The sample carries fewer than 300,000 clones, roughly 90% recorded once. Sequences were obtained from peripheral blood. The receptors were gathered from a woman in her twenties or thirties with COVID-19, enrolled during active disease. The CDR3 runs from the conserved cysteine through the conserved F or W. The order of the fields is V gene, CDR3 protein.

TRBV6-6,CASSPGQGGFKPEAFF
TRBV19,CASSILAGQGTTEAFF
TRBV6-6,CATVKTGNTEAFF
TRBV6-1,CASSGRTSGSYNEQFF
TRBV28,CASSFWTGNTEAFF
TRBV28,CASSQSNQPQHF
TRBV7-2,CASSPRRSTDTNEKLFF
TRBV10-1,CASSRDRGKSGYTF
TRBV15,CATSRHRGDEQYF
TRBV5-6,CASSPRGSYNEQFF
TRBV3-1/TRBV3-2,CASSQTEPGTRTDTQYF
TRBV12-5,CASGPARREVYPQYF
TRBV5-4,CASSLGARVDSYEQYF
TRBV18,CASSPSGTWDEQYF